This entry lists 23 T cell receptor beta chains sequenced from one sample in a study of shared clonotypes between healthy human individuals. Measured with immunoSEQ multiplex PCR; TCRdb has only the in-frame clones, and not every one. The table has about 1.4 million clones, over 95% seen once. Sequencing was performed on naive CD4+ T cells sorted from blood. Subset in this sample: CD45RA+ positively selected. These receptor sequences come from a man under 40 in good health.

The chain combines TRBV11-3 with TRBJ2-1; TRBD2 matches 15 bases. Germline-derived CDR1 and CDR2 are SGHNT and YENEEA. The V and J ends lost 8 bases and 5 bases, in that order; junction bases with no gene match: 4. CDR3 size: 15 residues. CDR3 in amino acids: CASGTSGRLNNEQFF. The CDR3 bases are TGTGCCAGCGGGACTAGCGGGAGGCTGAACAATGAGCAGTTCTTC.

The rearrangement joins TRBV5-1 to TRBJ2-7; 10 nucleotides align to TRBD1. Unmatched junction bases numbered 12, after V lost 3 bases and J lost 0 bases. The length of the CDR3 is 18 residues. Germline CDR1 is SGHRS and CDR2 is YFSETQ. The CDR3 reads CASSSGTGALPSSYEQYF. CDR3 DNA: TGCGCCAGCAGCTCCGGGACAGGGGCCCTCCCTAGCTCCTACGAGCAGTACTTC.

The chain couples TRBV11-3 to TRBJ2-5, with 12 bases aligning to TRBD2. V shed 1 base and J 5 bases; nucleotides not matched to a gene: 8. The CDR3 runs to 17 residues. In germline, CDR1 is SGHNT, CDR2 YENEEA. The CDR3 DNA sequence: TGTGCCAGCAGCTTAGGCAGGACTAGCGGGAACGACGAGACCCAGTACTTC. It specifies CASSLGRTSGNDETQYF. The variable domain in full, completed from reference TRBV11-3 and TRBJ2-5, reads EAGVVQSPRYKIIEKKQPVAFWCNPISGHNTLYWYLQNLGQGPELLIRYENEEAVDDSQLPKDRFSAERLKGVDSTLKIQPAELGDSAVYLCASSLGRTSGNDETQYFGPGTRLLVL.

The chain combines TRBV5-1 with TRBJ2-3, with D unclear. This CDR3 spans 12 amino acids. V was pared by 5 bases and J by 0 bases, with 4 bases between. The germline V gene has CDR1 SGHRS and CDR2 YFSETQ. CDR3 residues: CASRRSTDTQYF. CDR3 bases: TGCGCCAGCAGGCGGAGCACAGATACGCAGTATTTT.

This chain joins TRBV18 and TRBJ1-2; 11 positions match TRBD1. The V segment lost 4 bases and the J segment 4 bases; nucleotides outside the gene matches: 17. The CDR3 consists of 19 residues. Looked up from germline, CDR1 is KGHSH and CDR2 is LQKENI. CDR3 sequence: CASSQRTGGGLRQGYGYTF. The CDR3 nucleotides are TGTGCCAGCTCACAAAGGACAGGGGGCGGACTCCGGCAGGGCTATGGCTACACCTTC.

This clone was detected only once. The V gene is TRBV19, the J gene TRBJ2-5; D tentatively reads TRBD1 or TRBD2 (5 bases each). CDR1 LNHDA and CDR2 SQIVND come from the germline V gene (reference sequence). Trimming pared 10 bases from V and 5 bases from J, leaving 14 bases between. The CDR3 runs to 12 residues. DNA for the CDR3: TGTGCCACTTCCCGATGGGGGGAGACCCAGTACTTC. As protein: CATSRWGETQYF. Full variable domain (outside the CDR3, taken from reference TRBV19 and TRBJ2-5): DGGITQSPKYLFRKEGQNVTLSCEQNLNHDAMYWYRQDPGQGLRLIYYSQIVNDFQKGDIAEGYSVSREKKESFPLTVTSAQKNPTAFYLCATSRWGETQYFGPGTRLLVL.

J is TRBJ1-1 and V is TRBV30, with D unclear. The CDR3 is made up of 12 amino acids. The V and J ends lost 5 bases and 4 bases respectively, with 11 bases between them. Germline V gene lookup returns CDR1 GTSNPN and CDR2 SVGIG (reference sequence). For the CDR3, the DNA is TGTGCCTGGGAAAGCGGTGGCACTGAAGCTTTCTTT. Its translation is CAWESGGTEAFF.

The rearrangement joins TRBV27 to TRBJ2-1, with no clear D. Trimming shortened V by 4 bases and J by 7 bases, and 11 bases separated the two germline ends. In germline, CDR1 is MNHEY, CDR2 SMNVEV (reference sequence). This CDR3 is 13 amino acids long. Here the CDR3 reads CASSWPTGNEQFF. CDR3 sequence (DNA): TGTGCCAGCAGTTGGCCCACTGGGAATGAGCAGTTCTTC.

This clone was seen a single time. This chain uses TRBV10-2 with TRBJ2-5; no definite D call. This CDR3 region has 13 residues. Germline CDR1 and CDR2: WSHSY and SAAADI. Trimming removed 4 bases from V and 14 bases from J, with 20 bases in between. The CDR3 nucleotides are TGCGCCAGCAGTGGGCCTCCACTCGGCGACTTTTACTTC. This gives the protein CASSGPPLGDFYF.

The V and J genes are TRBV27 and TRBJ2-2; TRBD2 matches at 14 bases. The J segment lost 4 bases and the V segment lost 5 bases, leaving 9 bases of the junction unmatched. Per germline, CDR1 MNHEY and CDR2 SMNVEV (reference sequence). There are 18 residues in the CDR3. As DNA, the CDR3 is TGTGCCAGCAGTGGCCGGACTAGCGGGAGGTTGGGCACCGGGGAGCTGTTTTTT. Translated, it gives CASSGRTSGRLGTGELFF.

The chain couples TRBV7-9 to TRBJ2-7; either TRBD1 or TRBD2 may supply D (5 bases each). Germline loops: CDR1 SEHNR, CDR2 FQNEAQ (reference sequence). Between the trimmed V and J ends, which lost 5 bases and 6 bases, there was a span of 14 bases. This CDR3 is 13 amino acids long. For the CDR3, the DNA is TGTGCCAGCAGCCCCGCGTTGAGGGGCGAGCAGTACTTC. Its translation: CASSPALRGEQYF.

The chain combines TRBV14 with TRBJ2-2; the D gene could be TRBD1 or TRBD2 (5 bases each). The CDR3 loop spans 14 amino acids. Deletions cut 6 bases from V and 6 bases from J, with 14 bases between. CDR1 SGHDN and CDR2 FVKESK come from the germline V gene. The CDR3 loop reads CASSILPGPGELFF. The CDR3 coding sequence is TGTGCCAGCAGTATACTCCCGGGGCCCGGGGAGCTGTTTTTT.

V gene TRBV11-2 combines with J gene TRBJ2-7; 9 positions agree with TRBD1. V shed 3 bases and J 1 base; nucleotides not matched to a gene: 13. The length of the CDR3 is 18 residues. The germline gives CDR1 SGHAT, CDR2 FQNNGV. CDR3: CASSFIQSIGTGSYEQYF. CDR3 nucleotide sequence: TGTGCCAGCAGCTTCATTCAGTCCATAGGGACAGGGTCCTACGAGCAGTACTTC.

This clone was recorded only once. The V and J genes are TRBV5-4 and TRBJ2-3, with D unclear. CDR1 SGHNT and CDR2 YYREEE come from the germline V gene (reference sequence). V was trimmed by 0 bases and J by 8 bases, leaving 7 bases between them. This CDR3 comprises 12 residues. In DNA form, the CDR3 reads TGTGCCAGCAGCTTGGTGGTCGGTACGCAGTATTTT. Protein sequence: CASSLVVGTQYF.

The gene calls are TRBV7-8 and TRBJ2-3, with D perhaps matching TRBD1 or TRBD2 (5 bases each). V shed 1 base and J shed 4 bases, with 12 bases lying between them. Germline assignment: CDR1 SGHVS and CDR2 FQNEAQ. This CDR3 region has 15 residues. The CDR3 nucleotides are TGTGCCAGCAGCTTAGGGACTCCCAGGGCAGATACGCAGTATTTT. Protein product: CASSLGTPRADTQYF.

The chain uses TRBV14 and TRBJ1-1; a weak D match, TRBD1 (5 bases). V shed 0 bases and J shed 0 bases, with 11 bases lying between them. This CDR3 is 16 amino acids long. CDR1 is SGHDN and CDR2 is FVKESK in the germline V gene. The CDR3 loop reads CASSQDLGDVNTEAFF. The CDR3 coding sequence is TGTGCCAGCAGCCAAGATCTTGGGGACGTGAACACTGAAGCTTTCTTT.

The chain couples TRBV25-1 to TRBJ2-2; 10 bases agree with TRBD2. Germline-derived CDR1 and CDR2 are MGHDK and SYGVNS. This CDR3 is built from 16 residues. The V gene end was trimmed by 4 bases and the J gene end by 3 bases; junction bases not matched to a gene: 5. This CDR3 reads CASSGLAGADTGELFF. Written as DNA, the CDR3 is TGTGCCAGCAGTGGTCTAGCGGGAGCGGACACCGGGGAGCTGTTTTTT. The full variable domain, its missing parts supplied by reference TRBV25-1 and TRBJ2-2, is EADIYQTPRYLVIGTGKKITLECSQTMGHDKMYWYQQDPGMELHLIHYSYGVNSTEKGDLSSESTVSRIRTEHFPLTLESARPSHTSQYLCASSGLAGADTGELFFGEGSRLTVL.

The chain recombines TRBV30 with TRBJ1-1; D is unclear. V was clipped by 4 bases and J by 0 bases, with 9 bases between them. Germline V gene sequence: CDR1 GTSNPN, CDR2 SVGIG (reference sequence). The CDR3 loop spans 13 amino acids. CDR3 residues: CAWTQGMNTEAFF. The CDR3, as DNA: TGTGCCTGGACGCAAGGGATGAACACTGAAGCTTTCTTT.

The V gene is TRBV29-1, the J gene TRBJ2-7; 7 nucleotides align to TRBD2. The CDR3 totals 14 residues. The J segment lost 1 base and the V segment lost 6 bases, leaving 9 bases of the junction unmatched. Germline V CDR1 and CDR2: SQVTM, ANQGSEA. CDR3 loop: CSVTSREASYEQYF. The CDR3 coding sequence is TGCAGCGTCACTAGTCGGGAGGCTTCCTACGAGCAGTACTTC.

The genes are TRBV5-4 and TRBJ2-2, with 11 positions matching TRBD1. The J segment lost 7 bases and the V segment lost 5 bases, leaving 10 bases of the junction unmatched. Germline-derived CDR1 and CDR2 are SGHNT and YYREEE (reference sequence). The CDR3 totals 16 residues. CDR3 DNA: TGTGCCAGCAGTTCCGGACAGGGGGCGCGGATCGGGGAGCTGTTTTTT. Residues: CASSSGQGARIGELFF.

Written as DNA, the CDR3 is TGCGCCAGCAGCCCGGTGTCCGGGCTAGCGGAGCAGTTCTTC. Translation: CASSPVSGLAEQFF. V usage is TRBV5-1 and J usage is TRBJ2-1; D is possibly TRBD2 (6 bases). The CDR3 runs to 14 residues. Germline V gene lookup returns CDR1 SGHRS and CDR2 YFSETQ. Deletions cut 4 bases from V and 10 bases from J, with 18 bases between.

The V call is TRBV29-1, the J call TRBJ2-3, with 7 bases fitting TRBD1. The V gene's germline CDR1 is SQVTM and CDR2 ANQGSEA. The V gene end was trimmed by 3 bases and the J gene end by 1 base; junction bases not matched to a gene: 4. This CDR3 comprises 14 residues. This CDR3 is CSVESGQGTDTQYF. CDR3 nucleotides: TGCAGCGTTGAGAGTGGACAGGGCACAGATACGCAGTATTTT.

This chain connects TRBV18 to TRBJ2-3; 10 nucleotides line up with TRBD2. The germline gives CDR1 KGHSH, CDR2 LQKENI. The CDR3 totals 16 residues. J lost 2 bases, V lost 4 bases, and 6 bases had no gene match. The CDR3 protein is CASSLLAGENTDTQYF. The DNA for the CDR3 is TGTGCCAGCTCACTCCTAGCGGGAGAGAACACAGATACGCAGTATTTT.